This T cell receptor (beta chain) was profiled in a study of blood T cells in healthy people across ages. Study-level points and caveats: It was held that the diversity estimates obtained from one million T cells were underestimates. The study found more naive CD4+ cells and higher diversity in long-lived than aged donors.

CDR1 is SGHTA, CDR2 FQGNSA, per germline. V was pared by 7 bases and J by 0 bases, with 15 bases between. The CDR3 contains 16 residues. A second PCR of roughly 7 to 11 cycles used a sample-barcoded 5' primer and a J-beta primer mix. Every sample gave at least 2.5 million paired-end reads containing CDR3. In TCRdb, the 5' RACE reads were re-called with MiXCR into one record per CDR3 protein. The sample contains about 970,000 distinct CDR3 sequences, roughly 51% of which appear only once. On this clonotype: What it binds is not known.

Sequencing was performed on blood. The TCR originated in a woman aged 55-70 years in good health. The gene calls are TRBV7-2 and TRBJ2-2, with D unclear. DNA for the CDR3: TGTGCCAGCAAGGCCATGCAGTCGGCGAACACCGGGGAGCTGTTTTTT. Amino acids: CASKAMQSANTGELFF.